A selection of T cell receptor beta chains follows, all from one sample in a study of blood T cells in healthy people across ages. TCRdb reanalysed the 5' RACE reads using MiXCR and keeps one entry per CDR3 protein. The table lists 1.5 million to 1.8 million distinct CDR3 sequences, roughly 43% of them singletons, with 4% in the top ten. Sequencing was carried out using blood. The receptor set was obtained from a woman aged 18 to 35 in good health. Both conserved end residues are part of each CDR3. D genes are given only for firm matches. Part of the rows lack a size; the others show once, few, many or a class for expanded clones.

j_call clone_size d_call v_call cdr3_nt cdr3_aa
TRBJ2-3 NA NA TRBV24-1 TGTGCCACCAGTGATCTTCCGACTGGCGGGAGCACAGATACGCAGTATTTT CATSDLPTGGSTDTQYF
TRBJ2-7 NA TRBD2 TRBV4-1 TGCGCCAGCAGCCCCTCAAACGGGGGGTCCTACGAGCAGTACTTC CASSPSNGGSYEQYF
TRBJ1-6 NA NA TRBV7-9 TGTGCCAGCAGCCCAGACGGGATCAGGAGTTCACCCCTCCACTTT CASSPDGIRSSPLHF
TRBJ2-7 NA TRBD1 TRBV5-1 TGCGCCAGCAACTTGGCTGACAGGGGTGGCGAGCAGTACTTC CASNLADRGGEQYF
TRBJ2-3 NA NA TRBV6-4 TGTGCCAGCAGGAGGGAGTATAGCACAGATACGCAGTATTTT CASRREYSTDTQYF
TRBJ2-7 NA TRBD1 TRBV7-4 TGTGCCAGCAGCTCTCCTCAGCCCCGGGACAGACTCAATGAGCAGTACTTC CASSSPQPRDRLNEQYF
TRBJ2-3 NA TRBD2 TRBV7-8 TGTGCCAGCAGACGGACTAGCGGGACTTTGGATACGCAGTATTTT CASRRTSGTLDTQYF
TRBJ1-4 few NA TRBV10-3 TGTGCCAGCAGTGAAGGGGTTGGGGAAAAACTGTTTTTT CASSEGVGEKLFF
TRBJ1-3 NA NA TRBV28 TGTGCCAGCACCATTGGGGGGGCTGGAAACACCATATATTTT CASTIGGAGNTIYF
TRBJ2-1 few NA TRBV6-5 TGTGCCAGCAGTTATTTGGAAGAGCAGTTCTTC CASSYLEEQFF
TRBJ2-1 few TRBD2 TRBV2 TGTGCCAGCAGTGATTCTTCTAGCGGAGACAATGAGCAGTTCTTC CASSDSSSGDNEQFF
TRBJ2-3 few NA TRBV21-1 TGTGCCAGCAGCAAAGAGGAGCGAGCGGGGAAATCAGATACGCAGTATTTT CASSKEERAGKSDTQYF
TRBJ2-7 NA TRBD2 TRBV7-2 TGTGCCAGCAGCTTTAACTACGGGACTAGCGGAACCTACGAGCAGTACTTC CASSFNYGTSGTYEQYF
TRBJ2-1 few NA TRBV20-1 TGCAGTGCCCCCGGTGGGAGGTTGTCCTACAATGAGCAGTTCTTC CSAPGGRLSYNEQFF
TRBJ2-7 NA TRBD1 TRBV10-3 TGTGCCATTTGGGACAGGGGGCGCGGGGAGCAGTACTTC CAIWDRGRGEQYF
TRBJ1-5 NA TRBD1 TRBV15 TGTGCCACAAAATCAGGGGGTGGGCAGCCCCAGCATTTT CATKSGGGQPQHF
TRBJ1-5 NA NA TRBV30 TGTGCCTGGAGTGTTGAATCTTCCCATCCCCAGCATTTT CAWSVESSHPQHF
TRBJ2-7 NA TRBD1 TRBV7-9 TGTGCCAGCAGCTTTCGCCGGACAGGGGCTCGAAGTGGCTACGAGCAGTACTTC CASSFRRTGARSGYEQYF
TRBJ2-7 NA NA TRBV3-1 TGTGCCAGCAGCCTAGCTGGGACTCGCTCGCTTTACAATGAGCAGTACTTC CASSLAGTRSLYNEQYF
TRBJ2-3 NA NA TRBV27 TGTGCCAGCACCTCCCTGAGGGACCGTCCCGATACGCAGTATTTT CASTSLRDRPDTQYF
TRBJ1-1 few TRBD1 TRBV27 TGTGCCAGCAGTTTCAGGACAGGGGGCGAGACTAACACTGAAGCTTTCTTT CASSFRTGGETNTEAFF
TRBJ2-4 NA NA TRBV20-1 TGCAGTGCTAGAGATCCCGCCCATGAGCAGTACTTC CSARDPAHEQYF
TRBJ2-1 few TRBD1 TRBV10-3 TGTGCCATCAGTAAACAGGGGGGCTCCTACAATGAGCAGTTCTTC CAISKQGGSYNEQFF
TRBJ1-6 few TRBD1 TRBV20-1 TGCAGTGCTAGAAACGACAGGGATTCTTCACCCCTCCACTTT CSARNDRDSSPLHF
TRBJ1-1 few NA TRBV20-1 TGCAGTGCAAACTTACAGTTGAACACTGAAGCTTTCTTT CSANLQLNTEAFF
TRBJ2-3 NA NA TRBV6-2/TRBV6-3 TGTGCCAGCAGTTACGGAATCCCGGTGTCAGATACGCAGTATTTT CASSYGIPVSDTQYF
TRBJ2-6 NA NA TRBV20-1 TGCAGTGCTGCACAGGGCGCTGGGGCCAACGTCCTGACTTTC CSAAQGAGANVLTF
TRBJ2-2 NA NA TRBV15 TGTGCCACCAGCAGAGTTGGGATGGGGGAGCTGTTTTTT CATSRVGMGELFF
TRBJ2-7 NA NA TRBV28 TGTGCCTGCAGTTTACGGAGCCTACCCTACGAGCAGTACTTC CACSLRSLPYEQYF
TRBJ2-6 NA NA TRBV20-1 TGCAGTGCTAGGGACCCGCGTAGTCCTGGGGCCAACGTCCTGACTTTC CSARDPRSPGANVLTF
TRBJ2-4 few NA TRBV7-2 TGTGCCAGCAGCTTTGGTGGGGTCGAAAACATTCAGTACTTC CASSFGGVENIQYF
TRBJ2-5 NA TRBD2 TRBV5-1 TGCGCCAGCAGTGATAACCTAGCGGGGAGAGAGACCCAGTACTTC CASSDNLAGRETQYF
TRBJ2-7 NA TRBD2 TRBV27 TGTGCCAGCAGTTCGGGCCAGACTAGCGGGGGCCTCTCCTACGAGCAGTACTTC CASSSGQTSGGLSYEQYF
TRBJ1-1 NA NA TRBV12-3/TRBV12-4 TGTGCCAGCACCTTAGGGGGAGAGGGGACTGAAGCTTTCTTT CASTLGGEGTEAFF
TRBJ2-1 few TRBD1 TRBV14 TGTGCCAGCAGCCATTACAGGGGGGTCTCCTACAATGAGCAGTTCTTC CASSHYRGVSYNEQFF
TRBJ2-3 few TRBD2 TRBV4-1 TGCGCCAGCAGCCAAACCCCACCGCCGGGGCGGGGGAACACAGATACGCAGTATTTT CASSQTPPPGRGNTDTQYF
TRBJ2-3 NA NA TRBV20-1 TGCAGTGCTAGAAATTCGGCAGGGTTCACAGATACGCAGTATTTT CSARNSAGFTDTQYF
TRBJ2-1 NA TRBD2 TRBV20-1 TGCAGTGCTAGGAGGGCTAGCGGCGGGGCAGACAATGAGCAGTTCTTC CSARRASGGADNEQFF
TRBJ2-2 NA NA TRBV21-1 TGTGCCAGCACTTGGTTATTCACCGGGGAGCTGTTTTTT CASTWLFTGELFF
TRBJ1-2 NA NA TRBV6-1 TGTGCCAGCAGTGATTGGTATGGCTACACCTTC CASSDWYGYTF
TRBJ2-7 NA NA TRBV4-1 TGCGCCAGCAGCCTAGGAGGCGGCGGCGGCTCCTACGAGCAGTACTTC CASSLGGGGGSYEQYF
TRBJ2-6 NA NA TRBV4-1 TGCGCCAGCAGCCCGATATTAGGCTCTGGGGCCAACGTCCTGACTTTC CASSPILGSGANVLTF
TRBJ2-1 NA NA TRBV29-1 TGCAGCGTTGAACGGACAAGCAATGAGCAGTTCTTC CSVERTSNEQFF
TRBJ1-2 few NA TRBV20-1 TGCAGTGCTCGGGGCGCACTGAACTATGGCTACACCTTC CSARGALNYGYTF
TRBJ2-3 NA NA TRBV19 TGTGCCAGTAGTCCCGGGACATGGGATACGCAGTATTTT CASSPGTWDTQYF
TRBJ1-2 NA NA TRBV15 TGTGCCACCAGCATGGAGGGATATGGCTACACCTTC CATSMEGYGYTF
TRBJ2-1 many NA TRBV6-5 TGTGCCACCTTCCTCCTATGGGGCGCCAGCTACAATGAGCAGTTCTTC CATFLLWGASYNEQFF
TRBJ1-1 NA NA TRBV7-9 TGTGCCAGCAGCTTCATAGAGGGGCAAAACACTGAAGCTTTCTTT CASSFIEGQNTEAFF
TRBJ2-3 few TRBD2 TRBV12-3/TRBV12-4 TGTGCCAGCAGTCCGGGACTAGCGGGAGGAAGCACAGATACGCAGTATTTT CASSPGLAGGSTDTQYF
TRBJ2-6 NA NA TRBV11-2 TGTGCCAGCAGCTTCTGGTCGGTGAGCTCTGGGGCCAACGTCCTGACTTTC CASSFWSVSSGANVLTF